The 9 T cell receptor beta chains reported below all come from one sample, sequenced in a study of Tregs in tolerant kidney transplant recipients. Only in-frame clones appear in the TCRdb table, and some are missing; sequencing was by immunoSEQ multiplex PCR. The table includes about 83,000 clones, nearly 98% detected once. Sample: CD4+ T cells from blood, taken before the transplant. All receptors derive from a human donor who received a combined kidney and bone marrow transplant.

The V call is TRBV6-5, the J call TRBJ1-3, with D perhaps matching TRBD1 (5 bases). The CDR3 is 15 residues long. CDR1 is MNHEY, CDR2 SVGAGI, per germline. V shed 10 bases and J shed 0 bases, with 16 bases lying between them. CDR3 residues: CATSTARISGNTIYF. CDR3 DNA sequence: TGTGCCACCTCGACAGCCCGAATCTCTGGAAACACCATATATTTT.

The chain's CDR3 is CASSFGPRGATGELFF. CDR3 DNA sequence: TGTGCCAGCAGCTTTGGCCCACGGGGGGCGACCGGGGAGCTGTTTTTT. This chain joins TRBV7-7 and TRBJ2-2, with D possibly matching TRBD2 (7 bases). The CDR3 loop spans 16 amino acids. Germline CDR1 SSHAT, CDR2 FNYEAQ (reference sequence). Trimming took 3 bases from V and 5 from J, leaving 16 bases between them.

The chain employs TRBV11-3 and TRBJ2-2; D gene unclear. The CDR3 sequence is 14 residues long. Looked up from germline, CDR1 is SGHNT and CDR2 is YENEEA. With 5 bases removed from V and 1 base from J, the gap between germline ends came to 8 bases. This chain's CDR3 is CASSPHMNTGELFF. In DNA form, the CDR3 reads TGTGCCAGCAGCCCCCACATGAACACCGGGGAGCTGTTTTTT.

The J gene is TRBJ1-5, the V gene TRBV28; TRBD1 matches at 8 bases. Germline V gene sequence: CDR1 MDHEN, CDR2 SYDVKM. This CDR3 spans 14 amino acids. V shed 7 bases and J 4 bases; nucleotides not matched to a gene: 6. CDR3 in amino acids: CASTSDRVNQPQHF. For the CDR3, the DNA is TGTGCCAGCACCTCGGACAGGGTTAATCAGCCCCAGCATTTT.

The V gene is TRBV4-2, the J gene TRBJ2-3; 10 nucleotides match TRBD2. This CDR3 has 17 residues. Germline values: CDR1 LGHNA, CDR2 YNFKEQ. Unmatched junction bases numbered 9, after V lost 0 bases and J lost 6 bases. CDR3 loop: CASSQEPAGGPRDTQYF. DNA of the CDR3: TGTGCCAGCAGCCAAGAGCCAGCGGGAGGGCCAAGGGATACGCAGTATTTT.

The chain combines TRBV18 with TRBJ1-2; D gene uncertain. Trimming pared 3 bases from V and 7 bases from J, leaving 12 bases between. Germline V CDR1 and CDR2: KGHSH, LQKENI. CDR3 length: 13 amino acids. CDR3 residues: CASSPGNRGGYTF. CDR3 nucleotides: TGTGCCAGCTCACCGGGCAACCGGGGTGGCTACACCTTC.

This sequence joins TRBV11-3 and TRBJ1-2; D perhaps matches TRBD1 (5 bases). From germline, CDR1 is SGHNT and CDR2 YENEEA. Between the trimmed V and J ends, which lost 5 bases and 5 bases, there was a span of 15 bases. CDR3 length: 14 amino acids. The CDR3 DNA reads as TGTGCCAGCAGCCCGCACCCAGACAGTTATGGCTACACCTTC. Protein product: CASSPHPDSYGYTF.

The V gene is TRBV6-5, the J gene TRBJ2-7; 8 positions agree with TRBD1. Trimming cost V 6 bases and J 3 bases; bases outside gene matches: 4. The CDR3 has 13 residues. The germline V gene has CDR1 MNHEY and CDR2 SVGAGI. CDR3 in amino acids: CASRGDRLYEQYF. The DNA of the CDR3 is TGTGCCAGCAGGGGGGACAGGCTCTACGAGCAGTACTTC.

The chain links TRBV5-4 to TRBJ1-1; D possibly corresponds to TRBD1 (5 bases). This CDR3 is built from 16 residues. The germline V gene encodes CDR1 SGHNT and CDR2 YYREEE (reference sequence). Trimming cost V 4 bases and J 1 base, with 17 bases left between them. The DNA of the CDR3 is TGTGCCAGCAGCCCCGGCGGGACCGCCTCGAACACTGAAGCTTTCTTT. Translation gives CASSPGGTASNTEAFF.